A selection of T cell receptor beta chains follows, all from one sample in a study of blood T cell repertoires in COVID-19. The method was immunoSEQ multiplex PCR; TCRdb's version includes in-frame clones alone and lacks a portion of them. The sample contains about 180,000 clones, approximately 85% of which appear only once. Material for sequencing was PBMCs or T cells enriched from blood (not recorded which). The receptors come from a woman under 40 who had recovered from COVID-19. Each CDR3 is given without its conserved first and last residue.

V: TRBV5-6; CDR3: ASRVQGGINYGYT
V: TRBV3-1/TRBV3-2; CDR3: ASSQFAAGQHSGGYT
V: TRBV21-1; CDR3: ASSKALLGQGGHEQY
V: TRBV18; CDR3: ASSPLSTSGRVGKPGANVLT
V: TRBV28; CDR3: ASSHGQLYTEAF
V: TRBV28; CDR3: ATSDSSLGRPQH
V: TRBV5-5; CDR3: ASSSQETQY
V: TRBV11-3; CDR3: ASSLKDTRYNEQF
V: TRBV6-1; CDR3: ASTDRRGGRGYGYT
V: TRBV11-3; CDR3: ASSLGSGRGQETQY
V: TRBV19; CDR3: ASSEGDLSGNTIY
V: TRBV5-1; CDR3: ASSLDRAGETQY
V: TRBV5-4; CDR3: ASSLAQLMRNEQF
V: TRBV27; CDR3: ASRTGGGFGELF
V: TRBV13; CDR3: ASSQRTSGDLTMYNEQF
V: TRBV19; CDR3: ASTTEYNSPLH
V: TRBV14; CDR3: ASSLGQGSYEQY
V: TRBV3-1/TRBV3-2; CDR3: ASSQGRTSREQY
V: TRBV10-3; CDR3: ASSQGAGNQPQH
V: TRBV18; CDR3: ASSQREGAEAF
V: TRBV28; CDR3: ASSLKTLGTSPGNTIY
V: TRBV7-9; CDR3: ASSLVGASYEQY
V: TRBV10-3; CDR3: AIRDGQENTEAF
V: TRBV12-5; CDR3: ASGLSQGASGEQY
V: TRBV28; CDR3: ASSPPLREGTYEQY
V: TRBV19; CDR3: ASSIEQGRAQPQH
V: TRBV5-1; CDR3: ASSFVTNTGELF
V: TRBV2; CDR3: ASSLGVAGQNEQF
V: TRBV5-4; CDR3: ASSWRGGRESATQY
V: TRBV28; CDR3: ASSLVPMYTEAF
V: TRBV7-2; CDR3: ASSSRLANSDTQY
V: TRBV28; CDR3: ASSLSLAGGSYEQY
V: TRBV27; CDR3: ASSPGGAAYGYT